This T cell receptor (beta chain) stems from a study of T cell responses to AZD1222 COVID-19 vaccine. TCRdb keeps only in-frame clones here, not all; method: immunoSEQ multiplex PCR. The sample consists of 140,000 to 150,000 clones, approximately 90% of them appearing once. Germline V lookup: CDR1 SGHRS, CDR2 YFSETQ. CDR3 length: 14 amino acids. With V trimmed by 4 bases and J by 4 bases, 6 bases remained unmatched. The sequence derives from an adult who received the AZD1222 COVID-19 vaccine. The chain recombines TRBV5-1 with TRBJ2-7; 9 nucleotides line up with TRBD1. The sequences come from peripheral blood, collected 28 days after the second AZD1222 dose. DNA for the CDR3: TGCGCCAGCAGCCAAGGGACAGGGTTATACGAGCAGTACTTC. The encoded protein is CASSQGTGLYEQYF.